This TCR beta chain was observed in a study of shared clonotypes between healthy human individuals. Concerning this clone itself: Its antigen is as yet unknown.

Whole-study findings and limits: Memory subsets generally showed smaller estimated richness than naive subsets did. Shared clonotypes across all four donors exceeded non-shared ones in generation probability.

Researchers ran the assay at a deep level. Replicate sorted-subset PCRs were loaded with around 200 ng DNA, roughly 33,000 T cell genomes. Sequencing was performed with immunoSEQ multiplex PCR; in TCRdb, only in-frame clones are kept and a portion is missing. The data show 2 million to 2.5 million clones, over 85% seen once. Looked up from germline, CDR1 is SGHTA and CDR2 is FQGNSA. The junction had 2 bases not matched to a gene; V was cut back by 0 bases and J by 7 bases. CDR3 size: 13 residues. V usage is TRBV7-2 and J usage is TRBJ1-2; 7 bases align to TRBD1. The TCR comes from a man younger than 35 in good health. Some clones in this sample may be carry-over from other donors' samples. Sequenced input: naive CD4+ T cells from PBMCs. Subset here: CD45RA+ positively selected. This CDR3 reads CASSLAGQFGYTF. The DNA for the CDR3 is TGTGCCAGCAGCTTAGCGGGACAGTTTGGCTACACCTTC.